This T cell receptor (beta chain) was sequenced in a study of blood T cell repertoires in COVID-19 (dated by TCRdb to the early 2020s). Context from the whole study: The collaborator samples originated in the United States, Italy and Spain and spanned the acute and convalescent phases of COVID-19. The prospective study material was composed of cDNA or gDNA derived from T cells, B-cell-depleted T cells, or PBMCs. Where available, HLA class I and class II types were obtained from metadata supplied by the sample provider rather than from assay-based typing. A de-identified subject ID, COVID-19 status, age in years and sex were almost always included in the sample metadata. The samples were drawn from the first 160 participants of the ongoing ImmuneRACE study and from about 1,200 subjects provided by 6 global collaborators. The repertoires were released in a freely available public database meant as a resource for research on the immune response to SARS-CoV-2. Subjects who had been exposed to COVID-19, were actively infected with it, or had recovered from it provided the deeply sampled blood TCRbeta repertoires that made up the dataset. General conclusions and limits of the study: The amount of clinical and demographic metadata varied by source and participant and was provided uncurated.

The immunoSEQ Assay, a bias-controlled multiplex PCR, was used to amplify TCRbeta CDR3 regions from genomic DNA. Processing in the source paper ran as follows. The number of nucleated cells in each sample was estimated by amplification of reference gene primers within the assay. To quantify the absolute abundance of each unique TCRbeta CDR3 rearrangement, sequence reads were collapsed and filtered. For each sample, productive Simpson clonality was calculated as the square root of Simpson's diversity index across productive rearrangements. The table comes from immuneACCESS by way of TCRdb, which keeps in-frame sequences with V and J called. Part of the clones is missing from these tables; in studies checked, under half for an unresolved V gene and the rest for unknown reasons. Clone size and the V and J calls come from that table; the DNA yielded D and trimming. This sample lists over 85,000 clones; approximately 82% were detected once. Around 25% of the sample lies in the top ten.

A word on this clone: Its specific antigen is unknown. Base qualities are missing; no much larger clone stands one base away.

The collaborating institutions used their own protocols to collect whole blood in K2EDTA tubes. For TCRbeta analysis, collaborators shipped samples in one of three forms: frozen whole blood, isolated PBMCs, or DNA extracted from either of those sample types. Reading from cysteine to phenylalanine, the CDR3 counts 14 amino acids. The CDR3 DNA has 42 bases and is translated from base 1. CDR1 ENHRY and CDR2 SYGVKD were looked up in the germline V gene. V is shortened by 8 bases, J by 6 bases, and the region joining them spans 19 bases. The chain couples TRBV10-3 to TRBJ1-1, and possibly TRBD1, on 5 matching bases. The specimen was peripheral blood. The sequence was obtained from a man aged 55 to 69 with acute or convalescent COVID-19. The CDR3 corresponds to CAIAQDGGLSEAFF. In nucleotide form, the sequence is TGTGCCATCGCACAGGATGGGGGGTTATCTGAAGCTTTCTTT.